One and the same sample provided the 27 T cell receptor beta chains below, sequenced in a study of shared clonotypes between healthy human individuals. Clones were read by immunoSEQ multiplex PCR, and TCRdb kept only the in-frame ones, dropping some. This sample yields approximately 2,200,000 clones, of which about 92% are seen a single time; around 1.7% belongs to the top ten. Naive CD8 cells comprised CD45RO-negative, CCR7-positively selected cells, excluding terminally differentiated effector memory CD45RA+ cells. Source material: naive CD8+ T cells from PBMCs. All receptors come from a man between 18 and 35 years old in good health. Some clones in this sample may be carry-over from other donors' samples.

J is TRBJ2-3 and V is TRBV7-8; 8 positions match TRBD1. Germline CDR1 SGHVS, CDR2 FQNEAQ. This CDR3 is built from 17 residues. V shed 5 bases and J 1 base; nucleotides not matched to a gene: 11. The CDR3 here is CASSPRVGQGRTDTQYF. DNA for the CDR3: TGTGCCAGCAGCCCGCGGGTTGGACAGGGCCGCACAGATACGCAGTATTTT. Complete variable domain (other parts from reference TRBV7-8 and TRBJ2-3): GAGVSQSPRYKVAKRGQDVALRCDPISGHVSLFWYQQALGQGPEFLTYFQNEAQLDKSGLPSDRFFAERPEGSVSTLKIQRTQQEDSAVYLCASSPRVGQGRTDTQYFGPGTRLTVL.

In this sample, this clone turned up once. The rearrangement uses TRBV2 and TRBJ2-3; TRBD2 matches at 10 bases. Germline V CDR1 and CDR2: SNHLY, FYNNEI. Losses at the gene ends were 3 bases for V and 4 bases for J; bases not matched to a gene: 7. This CDR3 has 16 amino acids. This chain's CDR3 is CASSDISSGSADTQYF. CDR3 nucleotide sequence: TGTGCCAGCAGTGACATCTCTAGCGGGAGCGCAGATACGCAGTATTTT.

The chain carries TRBV2 and TRBJ2-1, with 9 bases lining up with TRBD2. CDR1 SNHLY and CDR2 FYNNEI come from the germline V gene. The ends lost 5 bases at V and 1 base at J; junction bases unmatched: 6. This CDR3 has 16 amino acids. CDR3 sequence reads: CASSNLAGESYNEQFF. The CDR3 DNA reads as TGTGCCAGCAGTAACTTAGCGGGAGAATCCTACAATGAGCAGTTCTTC.

This chain uses TRBV28 with TRBJ2-1; 11 bases align to TRBD2. Germline V gene sequence: CDR1 MDHEN, CDR2 SYDVKM. V was pared by 6 bases and J by 4 bases, with 8 bases of the junction left unmatched. The CDR3 is 16 residues long. CDR3 region: CASRPPGLAAYNEQFF. The CDR3 DNA reads as TGTGCCAGCAGACCGCCGGGACTAGCGGCTTACAATGAGCAGTTCTTC.

V is TRBV27 and J is TRBJ1-1; the D is unclear. The CDR3 length is 14 residues. V was cut by 6 bases and J by 1 base, with 12 bases left in between. Germline assignment: CDR1 MNHEY and CDR2 SMNVEV (reference sequence). For the CDR3, the DNA is TGTGCCAGCAGGGTAACAGTGAAGAACACTGAAGCTTTCTTT. Translating gives CASRVTVKNTEAFF.

The V call is TRBV11-2, the J call TRBJ2-7, with D perhaps TRBD1 or TRBD2 (7 bases each). The CDR3 is 13 amino acids. V lost 8 bases and J lost 9, with 20 bases in between. The germline CDR1 and CDR2 sequences are SGHAT and FQNNGV. CDR3 coding DNA: TGTGCCAGCTCCGACAGGGAGGGGCAGGCGCAGTACTTC. Amino acids: CASSDREGQAQYF.

This rearrangement joins TRBV6-6 to TRBJ1-5; D might be TRBD1 (5 bases). The CDR3 totals 15 residues. Germline V gives CDR1 MNHNY, CDR2 SVGAGI (reference sequence). The germline V and J ends were trimmed by 0 bases and 4 bases, with 10 bases remaining between them. The CDR3 bases are TGTGCCAGCAGTTACTCGCGGGCAGGGAATCAGCCCCAGCATTTT. Translating gives CASSYSRAGNQPQHF.

This chain joins TRBV4-2 and TRBJ2-1; maybe TRBD2 (5 bases). The germline gives CDR1 LGHNA, CDR2 YNFKEQ. This CDR3 contains 13 residues. The V gene lost 0 bases and the J gene lost 10 bases, with 10 bases spanning the gap. The CDR3 region has the DNA TGTGCCAGCAGCCAAGACGGGATCTGGGAGCAGTTCTTC. This codes for CASSQDGIWEQFF.

The rearrangement uses TRBV4-1 and TRBJ1-5, with TRBD1 matching over 8 bases. With 0 bases clipped from V and 4 bases from J, the junction kept 8 bases outside the gene matches. Germline V gene data show CDR1 as MGHRA and CDR2 as YSYEKL. The CDR3 has 17 residues. Written as DNA, the CDR3 is TGCGCCAGCAGCCAAGACCGAAGACAGGGGTCTAATCAGCCCCAGCATTTT. This gives the protein CASSQDRRQGSNQPQHF.

The genes are TRBV28 and TRBJ2-5; 8 nucleotides agree with TRBD1. Germline V CDR1 and CDR2: MDHEN, SYDVKM. The ends lost 5 bases at V and 5 bases at J; junction bases unmatched: 7. The CDR3 totals 14 residues. As DNA, the CDR3 is TGTGCCAGCAGTCCCCCGACAGGGGTCGAGACCCAGTACTTC. Its protein product is CASSPPTGVETQYF.

The V call is TRBV11-2, the J call TRBJ2-1; 11 bases line up with TRBD2. Germline CDR1 reads SGHAT; CDR2 reads FQNNGV. The junction had 8 bases not matched to a gene; V was cut back by 8 bases and J by 5 bases. The CDR3 has 15 amino acids. CDR3 residues: CASRPGTSGNNEQFF. CDR3 sequence (DNA): TGTGCCAGCCGTCCCGGGACTAGCGGTAACAATGAGCAGTTCTTC.

The genes are TRBV10-3 and TRBJ1-2; D unresolved. Germline V CDR1 and CDR2: ENHRY, SYGVKD. Trimming shortened V by 2 bases and J by 6 bases, and 16 bases separated the two germline ends. The CDR3 is 15 amino acids. The CDR3 region has the DNA TGTGCCATCAGTGAGGGGCCCGGGGTGGCGGATGGCTACACCTTC. Its protein product is CAISEGPGVADGYTF.

The rearrangement uses TRBV15 and TRBJ2-3; D is uncertain. V lost 3 bases and J lost 5, with 15 bases in between. CDR1 LNHNV and CDR2 YYDKDF come from the germline V gene (reference sequence). This CDR3 has 15 residues. CDR3 DNA: TGTGCCACCAGCAGGGGATGGAATGCACAAGATACGCAGTATTTT. Its translation is CATSRGWNAQDTQYF.

The chain joins TRBV4-2 to TRBJ1-5; tentative D call: TRBD1 (5 bases). This CDR3 is built from 17 residues. Deletions cut 1 base from V and 0 bases from J, with 13 bases between. The germline V gene encodes CDR1 LGHNA and CDR2 YNFKEQ. CDR3 residues: CASSQASREYSNQPQHF. In DNA form, the CDR3 reads TGTGCCAGCAGCCAAGCGAGCAGGGAATATAGCAATCAGCCCCAGCATTTT.

V is TRBV7-9 and J is TRBJ2-1, with a weak D call TRBD2 (5 bases). The V gene's germline CDR1 is SEHNR and CDR2 FQNEAQ (reference sequence). Trimming took off 5 bases at V and 4 bases at J, with 24 bases between the two ends. The CDR3 contains 18 residues. The CDR3 DNA reads TGTGCCAGCAGCCTGTTACTGGACTTGGACGCCTCTTACAATGAGCAGTTCTTC. Its translation: CASSLLLDLDASYNEQFF.

The chain carries TRBV2 and TRBJ2-7; maybe TRBD2 (6 bases). The CDR3 covers 15 residues. Per germline, CDR1 SNHLY and CDR2 FYNNEI. Trimming took off 4 bases at V and 2 bases at J, with 15 bases between the two ends. The CDR3: CASSGGPGGAYEQYF. CDR3 DNA: TGTGCCAGCAGTGGTGGGCCCGGCGGGGCCTACGAGCAGTACTTC.

The V gene is TRBV11-2, the J gene TRBJ2-4; the D is unclear. The V end lost 5 bases, the J end lost 0 bases, and 11 bases lay between the germline ends. The CDR3 is made up of 15 amino acids. CDR1 and CDR2 (germline): SGHAT, FQNNGV. The CDR3 coding sequence is TGTGCCAGCAGCCGCGAGATCCTAGCCAAAAACATTCAGTACTTC. This gives the protein CASSREILAKNIQYF.

The chain has TRBV7-9 and TRBJ2-3; 9 bases fit TRBD1. V was pared by 5 bases and J by 4 bases, with 16 bases of the junction left unmatched. Germline V gene data show CDR1 as SEHNR and CDR2 as FQNEAQ (reference sequence). The length of the CDR3 is 18 residues. CDR3 coding DNA: TGTGCCAGCAGCCAGTCCCCCTTACAGGGGGCCAGCCCAGATACGCAGTATTTT. Translation gives CASSQSPLQGASPDTQYF.

CDR3 sequence reads: CASSLSRAPSGANVLTF. As DNA, the CDR3 is TGTGCCAGCAGCTTAAGCAGGGCTCCATCTGGGGCCAACGTCCTGACTTTC. The chain carries TRBV7-8 and TRBJ2-6, with D perhaps TRBD1 (5 bases). The CDR3 is 17 residues long. V gave up 2 bases and J gave up 1 base, with 12 bases separating them. Germline V lookup: CDR1 SGHVS, CDR2 FQNEAQ.

The gene calls are TRBV14 and TRBJ2-7, with D uncertain. Per germline, CDR1 SGHDN and CDR2 FVKESK. This CDR3 spans 14 amino acids. Trimming shortened V by 0 bases and J by 6 bases, and 12 bases separated the two germline ends. This CDR3 reads CASSQDLRPSEQYF. Here the CDR3 DNA reads TGTGCCAGCAGCCAAGATCTCCGCCCTTCCGAGCAGTACTTC.

CDR3 in DNA: TGTGCCAGCAGCTTAGGGGGAGACGGGGCCTATGGCTACACCTTC. Translating gives CASSLGGDGAYGYTF. The chain joins TRBV7-3 to TRBJ1-2; D might be TRBD1 (5 bases). Germline CDR1 reads SGHTA; CDR2 reads FQGTGA. V lost 2 bases and J lost 4, with 14 bases in between. This CDR3 is 15 amino acids long. Using reference TRBV7-3 and TRBJ1-2 for the parts outside the CDR3, the full variable domain is GAGVSQTPSNKVTEKGKYVELRCDPISGHTALYWYRQSLGQGPEFLIYFQGTGAADDSGLPNDRFFAVRPEGSVSTLKIQRTERGDSAVYLCASSLGGDGAYGYTFGSGTRLTVV.

The chain carries TRBV5-6 and TRBJ2-2; 10 bases are a match to TRBD1. The germline V gene encodes CDR1 SGHDT and CDR2 YYEEEE. The CDR3 contains 16 residues. The J segment lost 2 bases and the V segment lost 3 bases, leaving 4 bases of the junction unmatched. CDR3 DNA: TGTGCCAGCAGCTGGGAGACAGGGGGCAACACCGGGGAGCTGTTTTTT. The encoded protein is CASSWETGGNTGELFF. The whole variable domain, remainder taken from reference TRBV5-6 and TRBJ2-2, is DAGVTQSPTHLIKTRGQQVTLRCSPKSGHDTVSWYQQALGQGPQFIFQYYEEEERQRGNFPDRFSGHQFPNYSSELNVNALLLGDSALYLCASSWETGGNTGELFFGEGSRLTVL.

J is TRBJ2-7 and V is TRBV4-2; TRBD2 might be the D (7 bases). V lost 5 bases and J lost 6, with 14 bases in between. Germline V gene data show CDR1 as LGHNA and CDR2 as YNFKEQ. The CDR3 spans 13 residues. CDR3: CASSLGGGREQYF. The CDR3 DNA is TGTGCCAGCAGCTTAGGGGGAGGGCGCGAGCAGTACTTC.

CDR3 sequence: CASSFTGQGVAEQFF. The CDR3 region has the DNA TGCGCCAGCAGCTTCACCGGACAGGGCGTCGCTGAGCAGTTCTTC. The chain employs TRBV5-1 and TRBJ2-1, with 8 nucleotides matching TRBD1. CDR1 is SGHRS and CDR2 is YFSETQ in the germline V gene. Trimming at V came to 2 bases and at J to 9 bases, leaving 10 bases not matched to a gene. The CDR3 is 15 amino acids.

About this clone itself: Other DNA sequences in this specimen translate into the identical CDR3. This sequence joins TRBV27 and TRBJ2-1; 9 bases fit TRBD2. Losses at the gene ends were 2 bases for V and 0 bases for J; bases not matched to a gene: 5. The CDR3 is 17 residues long. Looked up from germline, CDR1 is MNHEY and CDR2 is SMNVEV (reference sequence). This chain's CDR3 is CASSLAGGLSSYNEQFF. In nucleotides, the CDR3 is TGTGCCAGCAGTTTAGCGGGAGGGTTGAGCTCCTACAATGAGCAGTTCTTC.

The V gene is TRBV30, the J gene TRBJ2-2, with unresolved D. The germline V gene has CDR1 GTSNPN and CDR2 SVGIG (reference sequence). The CDR3 contains 13 residues. V was clipped by 0 bases and J by 1 base, with 3 bases between them. The CDR3 DNA reads as TGTGCCTGGAGTGTGAAGAACACCGGGGAGCTGTTTTTT. Translation: CAWSVKNTGELFF.

The V gene is TRBV4-1, the J gene TRBJ2-1, with D uncertain. V was shortened by 1 base and J by 7 bases, with 11 bases between the two germline ends. Germline CDR1 and CDR2: MGHRA and YSYEKL. The length of the CDR3 is 14 residues. CDR3 DNA sequence: TGCGCCAGCAGCCAAGCCACTGCGGCAAATGAGCAGTTCTTC. It encodes CASSQATAANEQFF.